This T cell receptor (beta chain) appears in the sequencing data of a study of Graves' ophthalmopathy and Graves' hyperthyroidism. Study as a whole: The study drew peripheral blood at initial diagnosis, before any treatment.

RNA transcripts were the template, and TCR beta CDR3 regions were amplified from them. The workflow started with a first-round RT-PCR run with HTBI primers and then moved on to a second-round multiplex PCR. TCRdb passed the multiplex PCR reads through MiXCR, listing each CDR3 protein once. This sample has hundreds of thousands of distinct CDR3 sequences; 20% to 25% occur once, and the top ten carry around 45%. Physicians reached a diagnosis by relying on clinical symptoms, serum thyroxine, TRAb, thyroid ultrasound and orbital computed tomography. What supplied the PBMCs was over 8.5 ml of fresh peripheral blood. This clonotype was seen only a few times. The antigen is not known. Germline V gene data show CDR1 as SGHVS and CDR2 as FNYEAQ. The CDR3 runs 17 residues. J was trimmed by 0 bases and V by 5 bases; bases with no gene match: 8. Broader study findings: Most expanded thyroid clonotypes above 0.001 frequency also appeared in blood.

This receptor was identified in a woman between 50 and 59 years old with Graves' ophthalmopathy. The chain couples TRBV7-6 to TRBJ2-3, with 10 nucleotides matching TRBD2. The sequenced sample consisted of peripheral blood. CDR3 DNA: TGTGCCAGCAGCGCCAGGACTAGCGGAACTAGCACAGATACGCAGTATTTT. This gives the protein CASSARTSGTSTDTQYF.